These 8 T cell receptor beta chains originate from one sample sequenced in a study of cytomegalovirus exposure and HLA in healthy donors. PCR involved 60 Vbeta and 13 Jbeta primers. TCRdb's copy holds only in-frame clones and misses some; the assay was immunoSEQ multiplex PCR. Of fewer than 200,000 clones in the sample, around 80% were seen once. Sequencing was performed on PBMCs. The receptors were sampled from a man aged 35 to 55 in good health and CMV-seropositive.

The chain employs TRBV19 and TRBJ2-1; 7 bases line up with TRBD2. The CDR3 totals 16 residues. Trimming at V came to 1 base and at J to 4 bases, leaving 7 bases not matched to a gene. CDR1 and CDR2 from the germline V gene are LNHDA and SQIVND (reference sequence). In DNA, the CDR3 is TGTGCCAGTAGTATAGGGTGGCTAGCGGTATACAATGAGCAGTTCTTC. Translating it yields CASSIGWLAVYNEQFF.

V and J are TRBV5-6 and TRBJ2-2; possibly TRBD1 for D (6 bases). Trimming cost V 3 bases and J 5 bases, with 11 bases left between them. CDR3 length equals 14 residues. CDR1 SGHDT and CDR2 YYEEEE come from the germline V gene. The CDR3 DNA sequence: TGTGCCAGCAGCTCCCCGACAGGAACCGGGGAGCTGTTTTTT. As protein: CASSSPTGTGELFF.

This chain connects TRBV5-1 to TRBJ1-6; a weak D match, TRBD1 (5 bases). The germline V and J ends were trimmed by 3 bases and 8 bases, with 15 bases remaining between them. This CDR3 region has 15 residues. Per the germline V gene, CDR1 is SGHRS and CDR2 is YFSETQ. CDR3 in amino acids: CASSSSGFGDSPLHF. The DNA for the CDR3 is TGCGCCAGCAGCTCTTCAGGGTTTGGGGATTCACCCCTCCACTTT. Full variable domain (missing parts from reference TRBV5-1 and TRBJ1-6): KAGVTQTPRYLIKTRGQQVTLSCSPISGHRSVSWYQQTPGQGLQFLFEYFSETQRNKGNFPGRFSGRQFSNSRSEMNVSTLELGDSALYLCASSSSGFGDSPLHFGNGTRLTVT.

This chain uses TRBV19 with TRBJ1-5; the match to TRBD1 covers 7 bases. The ends lost 6 bases at V and 6 bases at J; junction bases unmatched: 11. This CDR3 comprises 15 residues. CDR1 is LNHDA and CDR2 is SQIVND in the germline V gene (reference sequence). This chain's CDR3 is CASSPDRVVSQPQHF. The CDR3 DNA reads TGTGCCAGTAGCCCCGACAGGGTGGTAAGTCAGCCCCAGCATTTT.

This chain connects TRBV5-6 to TRBJ1-4; 7 bases are shared with TRBD1. Germline CDR1 reads SGHDT; CDR2 reads YYEEEE. J was trimmed by 8 bases and V by 4 bases; bases with no gene match: 20. This CDR3 comprises 18 residues. The CDR3 DNA reads TGTGCCAGCAGCCCTGGAGTGGCAGGGGGAGGCCTCGGAGAAAAACTGTTTTTT. Residues: CASSPGVAGGGLGEKLFF. Full variable domain (rest looked up from reference TRBV5-6 and TRBJ1-4): DAGVTQSPTHLIKTRGQQVTLRCSPKSGHDTVSWYQQALGQGPQFIFQYYEEEERQRGNFPDRFSGHQFPNYSSELNVNALLLGDSALYLCASSPGVAGGGLGEKLFFGSGTQLSVL.

This chain connects TRBV19 to TRBJ1-5, with TRBD1 as a possible D gene (6 bases). This CDR3 region has 16 residues. Trimming stripped 5 bases from V and 4 bases from J, with 18 bases between. Germline-derived CDR1 and CDR2 are LNHDA and SQIVND (reference sequence). The CDR3 here is CASSPRPRGGNQPQHF. CDR3 DNA: TGTGCCAGTAGTCCCAGGCCCCGAGGGGGTAATCAGCCCCAGCATTTT.

The chain couples TRBV28 to TRBJ1-1; 9 nucleotides line up with TRBD1. V lost 8 bases, J lost 1 base, and 5 bases stayed unmatched. CDR3 length: 14 residues. Germline assignment: CDR1 MDHEN and CDR2 SYDVKM. CDR3 sequence: CASRQGGENTEAFF. The CDR3, as DNA: TGTGCCAGCCGACAGGGGGGCGAGAACACTGAAGCTTTCTTT. Drawing the rest from reference TRBV28 and TRBJ1-1, the complete variable domain is DVKVTQSSRYLVKRTGEKVFLECVQDMDHENMFWYRQDPGLGLRLIYFSYDVKMKEKGDIPEGYSVSREKKERFSLILESASTNQTSMYLCASRQGGENTEAFFGQGTRLTVV.

The V call is TRBV6-1, the J call TRBJ1-2; 10 bases map to TRBD1. V shed 7 bases, J shed 7 bases, and the junction held 6 bases outside the gene matches. CDR3 length: 13 amino acids. From germline, CDR1 is MNHNS and CDR2 SASEGT. The CDR3 bases are TGTGCCAGCACAGACAGGGGGCAAGGTGGCTACACCTTC. Translated: CASTDRGQGGYTF.